This T cell receptor beta chain emerged from a study of T cells in Graves' hyperthyroidism and ophthalmopathy (dated by TCRdb to about 2019). A note on the overall study: Peripheral blood samples were taken at the time of initial diagnosis, prior to any treatment. A discovery cohort of approximately 97 patients, about 40 with Graves' ophthalmopathy and 55 to 65 with stable Graves' hyperthyroidism, was used to find distinguishing TCR V-J signatures. An independent validation cohort of 18 to 20 hyperthyroidism patients and roughly 16 patients who later progressed to ophthalmopathy tested prospective prediction of ophthalmopathy. The 100 or so discovery patients were divided at random into training and test sets in a 7:3 ratio. The study also compared thyroid tissue and blood T-cell repertoires from five or six Graves' hyperthyroidism patients. After blood sampling, hyperthyroidism patients were treated with methimazole at a starting dose of 30 mg daily, and ophthalmopathy patients were treated with high-dose intravenous methylprednisolone. According to the paper, TCR Vbeta CDR3 sequencing was carried out on over 130 peripheral blood samples, which came from some 41 ophthalmopathy, around 74 hyperthyroidism and around 17 progressor patients.

Findings and caveats that apply to the study as a whole: Most expanded thyroid clonotypes (frequency above 0.001) were also detected in blood, a finding suggesting that blood repertoires may reflect thyroid immune responses. In validation, the model predicted progression to ophthalmopathy a median of 6.5 months before onset, with approximately 71% sensitivity and roughly 79% specificity. Sample size was not statistically predetermined, and investigators were not blinded to group allocation. A model built on a 13 V-J signature distinguished ophthalmopathy from stable hyperthyroidism, reaching roughly 88% sensitivity and 81.08% specificity in cross-validation and 80%/75% in testing.

A patient counted as having stable Graves' hyperthyroidism if no progression to ophthalmopathy occurred over 18 months of follow-up. Hyperthyroidism patients were newly diagnosed, had a disease duration of under 2 months, and were aged 18 to 65 years. Any patient with an uncontrolled infection, another autoimmune disease, pregnancy or lactation was excluded. Diagnoses were established on the basis of clinical symptoms, serum thyroxine and TRAb, thyroid ultrasound, and orbital computed tomography. PBMCs were isolated from about 9.2 ml of fresh peripheral blood by Ficoll-Paque density gradient centrifugation. Total RNA was extracted with Trizol reagent, and quality was checked on an Agilent 2100 Bioanalyzer. The TCR beta CDR3 regions were amplified from RNA transcripts. For the first round of RT-PCR on the TCR CDR3, the HTBI primer set was used together with the Qiagen OneStep RT-PCR kit. The libraries were constructed in a second round of multiplex PCR and then size-selected and purified. Sequencing of the libraries was done on an Illumina HiSeq2000 using paired-end 100 bp reads. On the study's bioinformatics: SOAPnuke was used to process the raw data, throwing out any read that contained adapters or uncalled bases, had a mean Phred below 15, or lacked an exact constant-primer or identifier match. High-quality paired reads were merged using COPE v1.2.5, and each unique nucleotide sequence was defined as a clonotype. MiTCR v1.1 was used to align the clonotypes against IMGT TRBV, TRBD and TRBJ reference segments. The analysis included only V-J combinations with a frequency above 0.0001, which together covered around 99% of the repertoires. The TCS score was defined as the ratio of F50 (clonal expansion) to E x V (chaos), calculated using BLOSUM62-based TCRdist between CDR3 peptides within each V-J. Welch's t-statistics and random forest reduced 500 to 550 V-J features to 13, which were used in a naive Bayes classifier (R e1071). The public sequencing data were trimmed at Q25 with fastp and processed into clonotypes with MiXCR by TCRdb, which kept only in-frame beta chains. Each CDR3 protein appears once, grouped with its most common genes and DNA. The V and J calls and clone size come from TCRdb's table, not from the authors' own analysis. Recorded for this sample are approximately 590,000 distinct CDR3 sequences; approximately 14% of them occurred a single time. The ten largest account for about 7% of the sample.

In regard to this clonotype: There is no known antigen for this receptor. Base qualities are not provided; no much larger clone lies one nucleotide away.

The germline V gene (reference sequence) sets CDR1 to MNHEY and CDR2 to SMNVEV. V is cut back by 5 bases and J by 6 bases, with 20 bases in the junction unmatched. The CDR3 contains 19 residues, cysteine and phenylalanine counted. CDR3 DNA only is kept here, 57 bases in frame from base 1. This sequence was found in a woman aged 25 to 39 with Graves' hyperthyroidism. The chain was built from TRBV27 and TRBJ2-2, with 8 bases in between that match TRBD2. Sequenced sample: blood. The CDR3 region has the sequence CASSPTRGLAGVRAGELFF. The sequence in DNA is TGTGCCAGCAGTCCTACCCGGGGGCTAGCGGGTGTAAGAGCCGGGGAGCTGTTTTTT.